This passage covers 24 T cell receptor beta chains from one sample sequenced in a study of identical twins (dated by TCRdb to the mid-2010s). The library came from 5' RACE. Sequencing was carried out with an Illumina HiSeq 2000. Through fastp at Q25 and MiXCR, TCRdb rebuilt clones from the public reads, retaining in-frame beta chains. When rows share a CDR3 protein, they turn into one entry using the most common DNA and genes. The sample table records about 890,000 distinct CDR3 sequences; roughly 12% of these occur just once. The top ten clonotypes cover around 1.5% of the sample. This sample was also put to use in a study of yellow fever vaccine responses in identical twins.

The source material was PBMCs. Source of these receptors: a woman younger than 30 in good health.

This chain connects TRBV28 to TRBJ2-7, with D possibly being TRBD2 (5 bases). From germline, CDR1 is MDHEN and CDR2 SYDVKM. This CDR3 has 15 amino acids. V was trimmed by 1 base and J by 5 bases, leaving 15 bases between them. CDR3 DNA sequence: TGTGCCAGCAGTTTATCCGGGATTGGTCATGACGAGCAGTACTTC. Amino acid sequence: CASSLSGIGHDEQYF.

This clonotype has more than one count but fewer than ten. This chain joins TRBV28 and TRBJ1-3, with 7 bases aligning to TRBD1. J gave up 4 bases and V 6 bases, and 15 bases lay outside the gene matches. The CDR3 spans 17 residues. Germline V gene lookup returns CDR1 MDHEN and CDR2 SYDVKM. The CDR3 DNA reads TGTGCCAGCAGGAAAGAGGGACAGACACTCCTGGGAAACACCATATATTTT. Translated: CASRKEGQTLLGNTIYF.

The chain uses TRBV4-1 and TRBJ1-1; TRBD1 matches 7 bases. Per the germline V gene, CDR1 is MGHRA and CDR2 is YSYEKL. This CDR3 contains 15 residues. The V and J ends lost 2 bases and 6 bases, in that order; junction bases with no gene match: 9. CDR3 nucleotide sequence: TGCGCCAGCAGCCAACCAACGACAGGGAGGGCTGAAGCTTTCTTT. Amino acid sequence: CASSQPTTGRAEAFF.

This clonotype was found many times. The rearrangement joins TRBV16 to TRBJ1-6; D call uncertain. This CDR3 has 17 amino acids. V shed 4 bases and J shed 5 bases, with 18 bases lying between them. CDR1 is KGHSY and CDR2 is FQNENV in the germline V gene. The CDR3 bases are TGTGCCAGCAGCCGGATACTCCCGGGCCTAGATAATTCACCCCTCCACTTT. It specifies CASSRILPGLDNSPLHF.

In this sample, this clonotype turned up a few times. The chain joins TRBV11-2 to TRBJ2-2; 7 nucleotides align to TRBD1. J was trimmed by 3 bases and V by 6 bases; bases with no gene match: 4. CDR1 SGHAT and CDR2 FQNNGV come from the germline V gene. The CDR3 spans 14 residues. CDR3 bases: TGTGCCAGCAGATATACAGGGGACACCGGGGAGCTGTTTTTT. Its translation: CASRYTGDTGELFF. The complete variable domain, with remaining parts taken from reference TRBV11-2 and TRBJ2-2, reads EAGVAQSPRYKIIEKRQSVAFWCNPISGHATLYWYQQILGQGPKLLIQFQNNGVVDDSQLPKDRFSAERLKGVDSTLKIQPAKLEDSAVYLCASRYTGDTGELFFGEGSRLTVL.

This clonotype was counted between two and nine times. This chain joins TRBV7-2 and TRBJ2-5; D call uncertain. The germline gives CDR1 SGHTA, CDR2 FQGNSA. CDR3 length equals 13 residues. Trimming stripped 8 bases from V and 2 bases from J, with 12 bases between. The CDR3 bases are TGTGCCAGCCGATTGGAGTTGCAAGAGACCCAGTACTTC. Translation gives CASRLELQETQYF.

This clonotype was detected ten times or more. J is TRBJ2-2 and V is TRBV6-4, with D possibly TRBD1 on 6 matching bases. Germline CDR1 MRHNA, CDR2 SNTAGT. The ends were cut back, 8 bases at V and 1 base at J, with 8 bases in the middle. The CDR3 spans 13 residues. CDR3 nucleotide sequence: TGTGCCAGCCAGGGACAGAACACCGGGGAGCTGTTTTTT. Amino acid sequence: CASQGQNTGELFF.

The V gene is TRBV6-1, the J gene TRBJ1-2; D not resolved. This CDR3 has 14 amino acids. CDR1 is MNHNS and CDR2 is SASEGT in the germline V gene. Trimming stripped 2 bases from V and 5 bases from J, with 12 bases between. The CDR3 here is CASSESRSGYGYTF. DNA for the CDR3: TGTGCCAGCAGTGAATCGAGGTCAGGTTATGGCTACACCTTC.

The CDR3 DNA follows: TGCAGTGCTAGTCCTGGTAGCAACACCGGGGAGCTGTTTTTT. It codes for CSASPGSNTGELFF. The chain links TRBV20-1 to TRBJ2-2; the D is unclear. Germline lookup yields CDR1 DFQATT and CDR2 SNEGSKA (reference sequence). V lost 3 bases and J lost 2, with 10 bases in between. The CDR3 length is 14 residues.

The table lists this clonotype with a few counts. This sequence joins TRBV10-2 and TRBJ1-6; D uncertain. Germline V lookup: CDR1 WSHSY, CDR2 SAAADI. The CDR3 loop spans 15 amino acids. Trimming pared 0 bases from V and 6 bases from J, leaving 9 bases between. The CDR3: CASSESLRSNSPLHF. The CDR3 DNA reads TGCGCCAGCAGTGAGTCGCTAAGATCTAATTCACCCCTCCACTTT.

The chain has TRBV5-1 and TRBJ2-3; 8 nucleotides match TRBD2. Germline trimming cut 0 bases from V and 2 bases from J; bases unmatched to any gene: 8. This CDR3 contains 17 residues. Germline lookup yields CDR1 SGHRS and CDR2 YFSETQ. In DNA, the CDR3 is TGCGCCAGCAGCTTGGCTGGTAGCGGGGCTTACACAGATACGCAGTATTTT. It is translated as CASSLAGSGAYTDTQYF.

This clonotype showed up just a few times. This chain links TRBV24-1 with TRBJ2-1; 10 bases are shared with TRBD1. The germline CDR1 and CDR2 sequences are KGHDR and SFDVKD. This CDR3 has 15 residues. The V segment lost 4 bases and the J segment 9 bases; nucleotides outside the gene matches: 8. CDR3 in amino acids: CATSDRGTGEGEQFF. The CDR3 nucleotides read TGTGCCACCAGTGACCGTGGGACAGGGGAAGGTGAGCAGTTCTTC.

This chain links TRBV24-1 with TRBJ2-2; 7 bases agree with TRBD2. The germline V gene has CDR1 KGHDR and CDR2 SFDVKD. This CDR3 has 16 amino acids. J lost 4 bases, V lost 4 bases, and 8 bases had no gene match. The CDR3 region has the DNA TGTGCCACCAGTGACATGAGACTAGCTACCACCGGGGAGCTGTTTTTT. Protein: CATSDMRLATTGELFF.

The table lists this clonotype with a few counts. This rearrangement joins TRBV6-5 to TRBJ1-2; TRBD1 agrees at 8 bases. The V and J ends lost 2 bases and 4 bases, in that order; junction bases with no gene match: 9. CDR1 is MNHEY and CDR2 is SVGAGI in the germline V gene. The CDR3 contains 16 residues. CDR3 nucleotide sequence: TGTGCCAGCAGTTACGCCAAGACAGGGGCGACCTATGGCTACACCTTC. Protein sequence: CASSYAKTGATYGYTF.

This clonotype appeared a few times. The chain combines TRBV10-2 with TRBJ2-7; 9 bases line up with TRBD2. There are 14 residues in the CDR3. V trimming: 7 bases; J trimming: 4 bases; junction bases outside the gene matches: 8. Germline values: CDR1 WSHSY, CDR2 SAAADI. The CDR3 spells CASTGREGRYEQYF. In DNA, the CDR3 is TGCGCCAGCACCGGGCGGGAGGGCCGTTACGAGCAGTACTTC.

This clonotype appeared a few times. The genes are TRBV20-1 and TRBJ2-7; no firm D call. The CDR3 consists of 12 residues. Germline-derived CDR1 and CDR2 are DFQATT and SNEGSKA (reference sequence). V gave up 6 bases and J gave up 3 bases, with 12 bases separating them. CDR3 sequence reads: CSAPSSGYEQYF. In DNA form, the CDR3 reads TGCAGTGCCCCCAGCTCGGGCTACGAGCAGTACTTC.

This chain's CDR3 is CASSLGPVDPRTQYF. CDR3 DNA: TGTGCCAGCAGCTTAGGACCCGTGGATCCCCGGACCCAGTACTTC. This chain connects TRBV7-9 to TRBJ2-5; D unclear. The CDR3 totals 15 residues. CDR1 SEHNR and CDR2 FQNEAQ come from the germline V gene (reference sequence). Trimming cost V 1 base and J 7 bases, with 16 bases left between them.

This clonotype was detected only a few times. CDR3 residues: CASSGGGSSSYEQYF. CDR3 coding DNA: TGTGCCAGCAGCGGTGGGGGTTCCTCCTCCTACGAGCAGTACTTC. The V call is TRBV7-8, the J call TRBJ2-7; D may correspond to TRBD1 or TRBD2 (5 bases each). Trimming stripped 5 bases from V and 0 bases from J, with 14 bases between. This CDR3 spans 15 amino acids. Germline assignment: CDR1 SGHVS and CDR2 FQNEAQ.

For the CDR3, the DNA is TGTGCCTGCCGGACTAGCGGTTACGAGCAGTACTTC. Protein sequence: CACRTSGYEQYF. V and J are TRBV28 and TRBJ2-7, with 10 bases lining up with TRBD2. The CDR3 is made up of 12 amino acids. Germline V gene lookup returns CDR1 MDHEN and CDR2 SYDVKM. V lost 11 bases, J lost 4 bases, and 5 bases stayed unmatched.

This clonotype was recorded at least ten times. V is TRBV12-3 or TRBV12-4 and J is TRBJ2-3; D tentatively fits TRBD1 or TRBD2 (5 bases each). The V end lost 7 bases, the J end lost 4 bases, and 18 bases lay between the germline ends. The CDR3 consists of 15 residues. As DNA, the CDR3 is TGTGCCAGCACTGACAGAGGCTTGGGAGCAGATACGCAGTATTTT. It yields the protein CASTDRGLGADTQYF.

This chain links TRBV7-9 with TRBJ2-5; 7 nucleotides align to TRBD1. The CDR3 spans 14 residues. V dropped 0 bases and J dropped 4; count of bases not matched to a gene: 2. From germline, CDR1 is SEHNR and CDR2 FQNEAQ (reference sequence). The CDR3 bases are TGTGCCAGCAGCTTAGCGCCAGGGGGAGAGACCCAGTACTTC. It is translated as CASSLAPGGETQYF.

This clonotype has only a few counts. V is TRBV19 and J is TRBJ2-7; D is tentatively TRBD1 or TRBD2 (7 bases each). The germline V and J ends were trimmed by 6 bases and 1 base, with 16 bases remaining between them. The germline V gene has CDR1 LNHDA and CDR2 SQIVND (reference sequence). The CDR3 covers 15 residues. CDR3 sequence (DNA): TGTGCCAGTAGGCGAAACAGGGGAGGGTCCTACGAGCAGTACTTC. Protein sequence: CASRRNRGGSYEQYF.

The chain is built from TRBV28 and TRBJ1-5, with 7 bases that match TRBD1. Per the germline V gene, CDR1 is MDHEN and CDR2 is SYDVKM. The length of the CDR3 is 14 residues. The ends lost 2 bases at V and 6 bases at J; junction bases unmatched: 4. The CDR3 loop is CASSLQGVGQPQHF. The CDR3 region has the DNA TGTGCCAGCAGTTTACAGGGGGTCGGTCAGCCCCAGCATTTT.

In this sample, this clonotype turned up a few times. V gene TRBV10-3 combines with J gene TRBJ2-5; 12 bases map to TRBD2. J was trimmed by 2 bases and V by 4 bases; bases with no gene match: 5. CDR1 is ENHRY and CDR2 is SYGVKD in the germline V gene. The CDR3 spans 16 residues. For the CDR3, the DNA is TGTGCCATCAGTGGTATAGGACTAGCGGGACAAGAGACCCAGTACTTC. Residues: CAISGIGLAGQETQYF.